One and the same sample provided the 17 T cell receptor beta chains below, sequenced in a study of response to subunit inactivated influenza vaccine. A single record per CDR3 protein comes from TCRdb applying MiXCR to the RT-PCR reads. This repertoire shows more than 450,000 distinct CDR3 sequences, approximately 7.7% found once; its top ten account for about an eighth. Source: PBMCs from blood, taken roughly 24 months after vaccination. The receptors derive from a man between 50 and 69 years old who received an inactivated influenza vaccine.

V is TRBV7-9 and J is TRBJ2-1; weak D call: TRBD1 (5 bases). This CDR3 contains 15 residues. Deletions cut 4 bases from V and 8 bases from J, with 18 bases between. The germline V gene has CDR1 SEHNR and CDR2 FQNEAQ (reference sequence). In nucleotides, the CDR3 is TGTGCCAGCAGCTCACGGGTGGGGCGTAGGGATGAGCAGTTCTTC. It codes for CASSSRVGRRDEQFF.

The V gene is TRBV6-1, the J gene TRBJ1-2; D is undetermined. Germline CDR1 and CDR2: MNHNS and SASEGT. The CDR3 runs 12 residues. Trimming removed 2 bases at V and 8 bases at J, with 9 bases between. CDR3 in DNA: TGTGCCAGCAGTGAAAAGACTCTGGGCTACACCTTC. Translation: CASSEKTLGYTF.

This clonotype was seen repeatedly, ten times or more. V usage is TRBV27 and J usage is TRBJ2-1, with no clear D. CDR1 is MNHEY and CDR2 is SMNVEV in the germline V gene (reference sequence). The V end was cut by 5 bases, the J end by 9 bases, with 11 bases between. The CDR3 is 12 residues long. CDR3 region: CASSPKVGEQFF. In nucleotides, the CDR3 is TGTGCCAGCAGTCCCAAGGTTGGTGAGCAGTTCTTC.

This sequence joins TRBV4-3 and TRBJ2-7; tentatively, D is TRBD1 (6 bases). This CDR3 is 15 amino acids long. Per the germline V gene, CDR1 is LGHNA and CDR2 is YSLEER. Trimming pared 4 bases from V and 7 bases from J, leaving 20 bases between. The CDR3 DNA reads as TGCGCCAGCAGCCCTGGGGACACTTCCCTCAGGGAGCAGTACTTC. It codes for CASSPGDTSLREQYF.

This clonotype showed up many times. CDR3 coding DNA: TGTGCCAGCAGCCAGGGTCACAATCAGCCCCAGCATTTT. This codes for CASSQGHNQPQHF. The chain joins TRBV25-1 to TRBJ1-5; possible D gene TRBD1, 5 bases. V shed 6 bases and J shed 3 bases, with 9 bases lying between them. The length of the CDR3 is 13 residues. Germline V CDR1 and CDR2: MGHDK, SYGVNS. The full variable domain, its missing parts supplied by reference TRBV25-1 and TRBJ1-5, is EADIYQTPRYLVIGTGKKITLECSQTMGHDKMYWYQQDPGMELHLIHYSYGVNSTEKGDLSSESTVSRIRTEHFPLTLESARPSHTSQYLCASSQGHNQPQHFGDGTRLSIL.

The chain carries TRBV6-2 or TRBV6-3 and TRBJ2-1, with 15 bases fitting TRBD2. This CDR3 contains 17 residues. Germline V lookup: CDR1 MNHEY, CDR2 SVGEGT. V shed 2 bases and J 7 bases; nucleotides not matched to a gene: 6. The CDR3 protein is CASSYTGLAGGRNEQFF. DNA of the CDR3: TGTGCCAGCAGTTACACCGGACTAGCGGGGGGGCGGAATGAGCAGTTCTTC.

This rearrangement joins TRBV9 to TRBJ2-1; D not resolved. The CDR3 covers 12 residues. The V end lost 3 bases, the J end lost 10 bases, and 11 bases lay between the germline ends. CDR1 is SGDLS, CDR2 YYNGEE, per germline. The CDR3 loop reads CASSAPVGEQFF. In DNA form, the CDR3 reads TGTGCCAGCAGCGCCCCCGTAGGCGAGCAGTTCTTC.

This clonotype was seen a handful of times. The V gene is TRBV29-1, the J gene TRBJ1-1; D might be TRBD1 (5 bases). This CDR3 has 15 residues. V gave up 6 bases and J gave up 4 bases, with 21 bases separating them. The germline CDR1 and CDR2 sequences are SQVTM and ANQGSEA. The CDR3 DNA reads TGCAGCGTGCCACCCGGGACGGGCGAGGGCACTGAAGCTTTCTTT. Protein sequence: CSVPPGTGEGTEAFF. Full variable domain (rest looked up from reference TRBV29-1 and TRBJ1-1): SAVISQKPSRDICQRGTSLTIQCQVDSQVTMMFWYRQQPGQSLTLIATANQGSEATYESGFVIDKFPISRPNLTFSTLTVSNMSPEDSSIYLCSVPPGTGEGTEAFFGQGTRLTVV.

This clonotype has at least ten counts. The chain employs TRBV18 and TRBJ2-7; 10 nucleotides align to TRBD1. CDR1 is KGHSH and CDR2 is LQKENI in the germline V gene. The CDR3 is 14 amino acids. The trim removed 3 bases at V and 6 bases at J, leaving 5 bases unmatched. The CDR3 sequence is CASSPDRGRSEQYF. In DNA, the CDR3 is TGTGCCAGCTCACCTGACAGGGGGCGAAGCGAGCAGTACTTC.

This clonotype was seen at least ten times. The CDR3 loop reads CASRLAGEGSYNEQFF. CDR3 nucleotide sequence: TGTGCCAGCAGATTAGCGGGAGAAGGATCCTACAATGAGCAGTTCTTC. The chain carries TRBV2 and TRBJ2-1, with TRBD2 identical over 9 bases. V trimming: 6 bases; J trimming: 1 base; junction bases outside the gene matches: 7. CDR3 size: 16 residues. CDR1 is SNHLY, CDR2 FYNNEI, per germline.

The chain employs TRBV29-1 and TRBJ2-2, with D maybe TRBD1 (6 bases). CDR1 SQVTM and CDR2 ANQGSEA come from the germline V gene. V shed 6 bases and J shed 2 bases, with 13 bases lying between them. The length of the CDR3 is 14 residues. Here the CDR3 DNA reads TGCAGCGTCCTAGGACAGATCAACACCGGGGAGCTGTTTTTT. It specifies CSVLGQINTGELFF.

This clonotype was recorded a few times. This chain joins TRBV7-2 and TRBJ1-2; D might be TRBD1 (5 bases). CDR1 and CDR2 (germline): SGHTA, FQGNSA. This CDR3 is built from 14 residues. Trimming stripped 0 bases from V and 8 bases from J, with 13 bases between. The DNA for the CDR3 is TGTGCCAGCAGCTTAGCCACCTCCGGGGGGGGCTACACCTTC. Translation: CASSLATSGGGYTF.

This clonotype was seen only a few times. V and J are TRBV5-1 and TRBJ2-5; 14 nucleotides agree with TRBD2. V shed 4 bases, J shed 7 bases, and the junction held 15 bases outside the gene matches. This CDR3 is 18 amino acids long. Germline V CDR1 and CDR2: SGHRS, YFSETQ. CDR3 sequence reads: CASSPGLPGLAGAWTQYF. In DNA, the CDR3 is TGCGCCAGCAGCCCGGGACTGCCGGGACTAGCGGGAGCATGGACCCAGTACTTC.

The chain links TRBV7-2 to TRBJ2-7; 7 positions agree with TRBD1. The J segment lost 5 bases and the V segment lost 4 bases, leaving 5 bases of the junction unmatched. The CDR3 is made up of 13 amino acids. The germline V gene encodes CDR1 SGHTA and CDR2 FQGNSA. CDR3 DNA: TGTGCCAGCAGCTGGGGGACAGAACACGAGCAGTACTTC. Translated: CASSWGTEHEQYF.

This clonotype was counted at least ten times. The genes are TRBV7-2 and TRBJ2-7; D ambiguous. The V gene's germline CDR1 is SGHTA and CDR2 FQGNSA. The CDR3 sequence is 12 residues long. V dropped 1 base and J dropped 4 bases, with 5 bases sitting between them. The chain's CDR3 is CASSLVLYEQYF. The CDR3 DNA sequence: TGTGCCAGCAGCTTAGTTCTGTACGAGCAGTACTTC.

This clonotype occurred many times. The chain links TRBV10-3 to TRBJ1-1, with D tentatively TRBD1 (5 bases). The CDR3 has 14 residues. From germline, CDR1 is ENHRY and CDR2 SYGVKD. With 6 bases removed from V and 1 base from J, the gap between germline ends came to 12 bases. The CDR3 bases are TGTGCCATCAGGGGGACGGGGGAGAACACTGAAGCTTTCTTT. Translation gives CAIRGTGENTEAFF.

The chain combines TRBV7-2 with TRBJ1-3, with D tentatively TRBD1 (5 bases). Trimming shortened V by 4 bases and J by 4 bases, and 14 bases separated the two germline ends. The germline CDR1 and CDR2 sequences are SGHTA and FQGNSA. The length of the CDR3 is 15 residues. CDR3: CASSYGGEPGNTIYF. The CDR3 DNA is TGTGCCAGCAGCTATGGGGGTGAACCCGGAAACACCATATATTTT.